The 30 T cell receptor beta chains listed next were all sequenced from one sample in a study of beta chain features in type 1 diabetes. These TCRs' antigens remain unknown. Every bit of the isolated RNA underwent reverse transcription, so sequencing read expressed TCRB transcripts. Assay used: immunoSEQ multiplex PCR; TCRdb lists only in-frame clones, some missing. The sample includes over 300,000 clones, around 9.3% of them seen just once. Findings and limits, study-wide: TCRB CDR3s were moderately but significantly shorter in Type 1 diabetes patients in all four CD4+ subsets.

The source material was central memory CD4+ T cells from blood. These receptors all come from a man aged 25 to 45 with type 1 diabetes.

This clone has at least ten counts. The chain uses TRBV19 and TRBJ1-1; no definite D call. Germline-derived CDR1 and CDR2 are LNHDA and SQIVND (reference sequence). The CDR3 has 13 residues. With 7 bases removed from V and 0 bases from J, the gap between germline ends came to 9 bases. CDR3 region: CASKIQLNTEAFF. In DNA form, the CDR3 reads TGTGCCAGTAAAATTCAATTGAACACTGAAGCTTTCTTT. Supplemented by reference TRBV19 and TRBJ1-1, the full variable domain reads DGGITQSPKYLFRKEGQNVTLSCEQNLNHDAMYWYRQDPGQGLRLIYYSQIVNDFQKGDIAEGYSVSREKKESFPLTVTSAQKNPTAFYLCASKIQLNTEAFFGQGTRLTVV.

The genes are TRBV5-6 and TRBJ2-5; 9 nucleotides align to TRBD2. Looked up from germline, CDR1 is SGHDT and CDR2 is YYEEEE. The V segment lost 3 bases and the J segment 2 bases; nucleotides outside the gene matches: 8. The CDR3 length is 16 residues. The CDR3 is CASSSIQLAGQETQYF. CDR3 sequence (DNA): TGTGCCAGCAGCTCCATCCAACTAGCGGGTCAAGAGACCCAGTACTTC.

This clone showed up just a few times. The V gene is TRBV5-1, the J gene TRBJ2-7; TRBD2 aligns across 12 bases. CDR1 and CDR2 (germline): SGHRS, YFSETQ. Trimming cost V 4 bases and J 5 bases; bases outside gene matches: 7. The length of the CDR3 is 15 residues. The chain's CDR3 is CASSRETSGSNEQYF. In nucleotides, the CDR3 is TGCGCCAGCAGCCGTGAGACTAGCGGGAGTAACGAGCAGTACTTC.

This clone was counted between two and nine times. The chain links TRBV6-6 to TRBJ2-1; D gene uncertain. The CDR3 spans 15 residues. Germline V gene data show CDR1 as MNHNY and CDR2 as SVGAGI (reference sequence). V was pared by 6 bases and J by 0 bases, with 12 bases between. CDR3 protein: CASRTHGNSYNEQFF. The CDR3 nucleotides read TGTGCCAGCAGAACCCATGGAAACTCCTACAATGAGCAGTTCTTC.

This clone was seen more than once but under ten times. V is TRBV27 and J is TRBJ1-4; 7 bases are a match to TRBD1. Unmatched junction bases numbered 7, after V lost 3 bases and J lost 3 bases. Germline lookup yields CDR1 MNHEY and CDR2 SMNVEV (reference sequence). This CDR3 has 16 residues. CDR3 amino acids: CASSLATGLANEKLFF. The CDR3 nucleotides are TGTGCCAGCAGTTTGGCGACAGGGTTAGCTAATGAAAAACTGTTTTTT.

This chain connects TRBV9 to TRBJ1-4; TRBD1 matches at 7 bases. Germline CDR1 is SGDLS and CDR2 is YYNGEE. CDR3 size: 15 residues. The V and J ends lost 4 bases and 5 bases, in that order; junction bases with no gene match: 8. The chain's CDR3 is CASSLGTAFNEKLFF. The CDR3 DNA is TGTGCCAGCAGCCTTGGGACAGCTTTCAATGAAAAACTGTTTTTT.

This clone was counted at least ten times. CDR3 loop: CASSLTSGAQETQYF. In DNA form, the CDR3 reads TGTGCCAGCAGCTTAACTAGCGGGGCCCAAGAGACCCAGTACTTC. The chain couples TRBV7-6 to TRBJ2-5; TRBD2 matches 10 bases. After removal of 2 bases from V and 1 base from J, the junction contained 1 base not matched to a gene. Germline V gene lookup returns CDR1 SGHVS and CDR2 FNYEAQ. The CDR3 totals 15 residues.

This clone was seen a handful of times. This rearrangement joins TRBV18 to TRBJ1-4; D unresolved. V shed 6 bases and J shed 0 bases, with 11 bases lying between them. There are 15 residues in the CDR3. CDR1 is KGHSH, CDR2 LQKENI, per germline. In DNA, the CDR3 is TGTGCCAGCTCCCCCATGGCGACAACTAATGAAAAACTGTTTTTT. Translated, it gives CASSPMATTNEKLFF.

This clone was observed a handful of times. This sequence joins TRBV5-1 and TRBJ1-1, with D unclear. V gave up 4 bases and J gave up 5 bases, with 15 bases separating them. CDR3 length equals 14 residues. In germline, CDR1 is SGHRS, CDR2 YFSETQ. The CDR3 DNA is TGCGCCAGCAGCGACTTGCAGGTGGCGACTGAAGCTTTCTTT. Translated: CASSDLQVATEAFF.

There are a few counts of this clone. The chain recombines TRBV7-2 with TRBJ2-7, with D perhaps matching TRBD2 (5 bases). Looked up from germline, CDR1 is SGHTA and CDR2 is FQGNSA. V was pared by 2 bases and J by 2 bases, with 13 bases between. This CDR3 is built from 15 residues. CDR3 loop: CASSLRVDSAYEQYF. The CDR3 region has the DNA TGTGCCAGCAGCTTAAGGGTTGATAGCGCCTACGAGCAGTACTTC.

In its sample, this clone was seen a few times. The CDR3 protein is CSVGGGGAYRNEQFF. The CDR3 DNA follows: TGCAGCGTTGGTGGAGGGGGCGCCTATAGAAATGAGCAGTTCTTC. V and J are TRBV29-1 and TRBJ2-1; D perhaps matches TRBD1 (7 bases). CDR3 length equals 15 residues. V dropped 4 bases and J dropped 7 bases, with 20 bases sitting between them. Germline loops: CDR1 SQVTM, CDR2 ANQGSEA.

In its sample, this clone was seen a few times. The chain is built from TRBV29-1 and TRBJ2-3, with D unresolved. Germline CDR1 reads SQVTM; CDR2 reads ANQGSEA. Trimming left V 6 bases short and J 1 base short, with 11 bases between. The CDR3 totals 13 residues. This CDR3 reads CSVEPYRTDTQYF. For the CDR3, the DNA is TGCAGCGTGGAGCCCTACCGCACAGATACGCAGTATTTT.

V is TRBV4-3 and J is TRBJ2-3; 7 bases agree with TRBD2. Germline CDR1 is LGHNA and CDR2 is YSLEER. V was pared by 2 bases and J by 4 bases, with 6 bases of the junction left unmatched. The CDR3 loop spans 15 amino acids. CDR3 nucleotides: TGCGCCAGCAGCCAACAGGGAGGGCGGGCAGATACGCAGTATTTT. This sequence encodes CASSQQGGRADTQYF.

The chain carries TRBV7-2 and TRBJ2-3; TRBD2 aligns across 13 bases. The CDR3 is made up of 18 amino acids. Germline V gives CDR1 SGHTA, CDR2 FQGNSA. V shed 1 base, J shed 5 bases, and the junction held 9 bases outside the gene matches. CDR3 residues: CASSLGRLAGGPGDTQYF. Here the CDR3 DNA reads TGTGCCAGCAGCTTAGGTAGACTAGCGGGGGGCCCCGGAGATACGCAGTATTTT. The variable domain in full, completed from reference TRBV7-2 and TRBJ2-3, reads GAGVSQSPSNKVTEKGKDVELRCDPISGHTALYWYRQSLGQGLEFLIYFQGNSAPDKSGLPSDRFSAERTGGSVSTLTIQRTQQEDSAVYLCASSLGRLAGGPGDTQYFGPGTRLTVL.

The rearrangement uses TRBV18 and TRBJ1-2; D is unresolved. The CDR3 is 15 amino acids. The germline V gene has CDR1 KGHSH and CDR2 LQKENI. Trimming took 6 bases from V and 4 from J, leaving 18 bases between them. CDR3 coding DNA: TGTGCCAGCTCTCCCATTGAAAGGGTGAGCTATGGCTACACCTTC. This encodes CASSPIERVSYGYTF.

This clone was found a few times. The gene calls are TRBV7-2 and TRBJ2-1; D is ambiguous. This CDR3 is built from 16 residues. V lost 1 base to trimming and J lost 0 bases, with 10 bases between them. Per germline, CDR1 SGHTA and CDR2 FQGNSA. CDR3 loop: CASSLVASSSYNEQFF. Here the CDR3 DNA reads TGTGCCAGCAGCTTAGTTGCGTCGAGCTCCTACAATGAGCAGTTCTTC.

The chain carries TRBV5-1 and TRBJ2-2; D is ambiguous. Germline V gives CDR1 SGHRS, CDR2 YFSETQ. V was cut by 1 base and J by 0 bases, with 7 bases left in between. The CDR3 is made up of 15 amino acids. CDR3 bases: TGCGCCAGCAGCTTGTCAGCTTCGAACACCGGGGAGCTGTTTTTT. This gives the protein CASSLSASNTGELFF.

The V gene is TRBV5-1, the J gene TRBJ2-2, with TRBD2 matching over 10 bases. The CDR3 sequence is 23 residues long. Germline CDR1 SGHRS, CDR2 YFSETQ. V lost 4 bases to trimming and J lost 3 bases; unmatched junction nucleotides: 27. The CDR3 nucleotides are TGCGCCAGCAGCGCCCCGGGACTAGCGAATGGTGCTCCCCGGGCGCTAGACACCGGGGAGCTGTTTTTT. It is translated as CASSAPGLANGAPRALDTGELFF. The variable domain in full, with the rest retrieved from reference TRBV5-1 and TRBJ2-2, is KAGVTQTPRYLIKTRGQQVTLSCSPISGHRSVSWYQQTPGQGLQFLFEYFSETQRNKGNFPGRFSGRQFSNSRSEMNVSTLELGDSALYLCASSAPGLANGAPRALDTGELFFGEGSRLTVL.

The J gene is TRBJ1-2, the V gene TRBV29-1; TRBD1 is a possible D gene (5 bases). The CDR3 totals 14 residues. Trimming removed 4 bases at V and 8 bases at J, with 20 bases between. Germline V gene data show CDR1 as SQVTM and CDR2 as ANQGSEA. The CDR3 sequence is CSVGDPQWGKGYTF. In nucleotides, the CDR3 is TGCAGCGTTGGGGACCCCCAATGGGGGAAGGGCTACACCTTC.

V is TRBV2 and J is TRBJ2-7, with a tentative D call TRBD2 (6 bases). V lost 3 bases and J 4 bases, leaving 19 bases between the germline ends. Germline V gene sequence: CDR1 SNHLY, CDR2 FYNNEI. This CDR3 spans 16 amino acids. The CDR3 here is CASSDLGGAEEYEQYF. The CDR3 DNA reads TGTGCCAGCAGTGATTTAGGCGGGGCGGAGGAATACGAGCAGTACTTC.

The J gene is TRBJ2-3, the V gene TRBV2; 13 nucleotides agree with TRBD2. The trim removed 6 bases at V and 4 bases at J, leaving 13 bases unmatched. Germline CDR1 reads SNHLY; CDR2 reads FYNNEI. The CDR3 sequence is 18 residues long. As DNA, the CDR3 is TGTGCCAGCAGATATGGGACTAGCGGGGTAATCCGGTCAGATACGCAGTATTTT. Translation: CASRYGTSGVIRSDTQYF.

This clone turned up a few times. The V gene is TRBV7-2, the J gene TRBJ2-1; 8 nucleotides line up with TRBD2. Germline V CDR1 and CDR2: SGHTA, FQGNSA. The V segment lost 1 base and the J segment 5 bases; nucleotides outside the gene matches: 7. This CDR3 contains 16 residues. Here the CDR3 DNA reads TGTGCCAGCAGCTTAGGTCCTAGCGGGCCGAACAATGAGCAGTTCTTC. This codes for CASSLGPSGPNNEQFF.

The chain joins TRBV13 to TRBJ1-5, with TRBD1 matching over 7 bases. Germline assignment: CDR1 PRHDT and CDR2 FYEKMQ (reference sequence). There are 14 residues in the CDR3. The junction had 5 bases not matched to a gene; V was cut back by 3 bases and J by 6 bases. This CDR3 is CASSFSSGGQPQHF. The DNA for the CDR3 is TGTGCCAGCAGCTTTTCTTCAGGGGGTCAGCCCCAGCATTTT.

V usage is TRBV7-2 and J usage is TRBJ2-5; D uncertain. Per the germline V gene, CDR1 is SGHTA and CDR2 is FQGNSA. The CDR3 has 14 amino acids. V was trimmed by 1 base and J by 5 bases, leaving 11 bases between them. The DNA of the CDR3 is TGTGCCAGCAGCTTAGGTTGGGTTCGGGAGACCCAGTACTTC. Encoded protein: CASSLGWVRETQYF.

V and J are TRBV5-4 and TRBJ2-3, with 9 bases identical to TRBD2. The CDR3 has 16 amino acids. Trimming at V came to 0 bases and at J to 2 bases, leaving 4 bases not matched to a gene. Germline V gene lookup returns CDR1 SGHNT and CDR2 YYREEE (reference sequence). CDR3: CASSLGSGGFTDTQYF. The CDR3 region has the DNA TGTGCCAGCAGCTTGGGAAGCGGGGGGTTCACAGATACGCAGTATTTT.

The V gene is TRBV7-2, the J gene TRBJ2-7, with D perhaps matching TRBD2 (5 bases). The V end was cut by 2 bases, the J end by 7 bases, with 12 bases between. Germline V CDR1 and CDR2: SGHTA, FQGNSA. The CDR3 runs 13 residues. CDR3 loop: CASSLTRVREQYF. The DNA for the CDR3 is TGTGCCAGCAGCTTAACGCGGGTCCGGGAGCAGTACTTC.

The V gene is TRBV6-5, the J gene TRBJ2-1; tentative D call: TRBD1 (5 bases). The ends were cut back, 10 bases at V and 1 base at J, with 14 bases in the middle. Germline CDR1 MNHEY, CDR2 SVGAGI. The CDR3 totals 14 residues. CDR3 sequence (DNA): TGTGCCACCCTCGACAGAAATTCCTACAATGAGCAGTTCTTC. This gives the protein CATLDRNSYNEQFF.

The rearrangement links TRBV7-2 to TRBJ1-3, with D unresolved. Germline CDR1 reads SGHTA; CDR2 reads FQGNSA. This CDR3 region has 16 residues. V shed 7 bases and J shed 0 bases, with 16 bases lying between them. CDR3 coding DNA: TGTGCCAGCACTCCGGGCAGTGTCTACTCTGGAAACACCATATATTTT. The encoded protein is CASTPGSVYSGNTIYF.

V gene TRBV5-5 combines with J gene TRBJ1-6; D is undetermined. Trimming removed 0 bases from V and 15 bases from J, with 19 bases in between. The CDR3 loop spans 15 amino acids. The V gene's germline CDR1 is SGHKS and CDR2 YYEKEE (reference sequence). CDR3 in DNA: TGTGCCAGCAGCTTGGAGGCGGCGGCCTTTGAAGGCCTCCACTTT. Its translation: CASSLEAAAFEGLHF.

CDR3 DNA sequence: TGTGCCAGCAGTCGCGGACAGGGGGCGGGCGCAGATACGCAGTATTTT. The encoded protein is CASSRGQGAGADTQYF. This rearrangement joins TRBV2 to TRBJ2-3; 11 bases match TRBD1. The V segment lost 5 bases and the J segment 4 bases; nucleotides outside the gene matches: 8. Germline CDR1 is SNHLY and CDR2 is FYNNEI. This CDR3 spans 16 amino acids.